The entry below describes one T cell receptor beta chain. Its antigen remains unknown. From RNA transcripts, TCR beta CDR3 regions were amplified. The HTBI primer set drove a first-round RT-PCR of the TCR CDR3. TCRdb redid the calling of the multiplex PCR reads with MiXCR, one entry per CDR3 protein. The data show 500,000 to 600,000 distinct CDR3 sequences, around 46% seen once. This record comes from a study of T cells in Graves' hyperthyroidism and ophthalmopathy. Points from the study as a whole: Stable hyperthyroidism was told apart from ophthalmopathy by a model built on 13 V-J features. Also found in blood were most expanded thyroid clonotypes above 0.001.

Uncontrolled infection, other autoimmune disease, pregnancy or lactation barred patients from enrollment. The ends were cut back, 5 bases at V and 4 bases at J, with 21 bases in the middle. The CDR3 runs 16 residues. Looked up from germline, CDR1 is LNHDA and CDR2 is SQIVND (reference sequence). Source material: peripheral blood or thyroid tissue (not recorded which). J is TRBJ2-7 and V is TRBV19; D may match TRBD1 or TRBD2 (5 bases each). This receptor was taken from an adult woman with Graves' disease, either hyperthyroidism or ophthalmopathy (not recorded which). CDR3: CASSPRATRGTYEQYF. CDR3 bases: TGTGCCAGTAGTCCCCGGGCCACCCGAGGGACGTACGAGCAGTACTTC.